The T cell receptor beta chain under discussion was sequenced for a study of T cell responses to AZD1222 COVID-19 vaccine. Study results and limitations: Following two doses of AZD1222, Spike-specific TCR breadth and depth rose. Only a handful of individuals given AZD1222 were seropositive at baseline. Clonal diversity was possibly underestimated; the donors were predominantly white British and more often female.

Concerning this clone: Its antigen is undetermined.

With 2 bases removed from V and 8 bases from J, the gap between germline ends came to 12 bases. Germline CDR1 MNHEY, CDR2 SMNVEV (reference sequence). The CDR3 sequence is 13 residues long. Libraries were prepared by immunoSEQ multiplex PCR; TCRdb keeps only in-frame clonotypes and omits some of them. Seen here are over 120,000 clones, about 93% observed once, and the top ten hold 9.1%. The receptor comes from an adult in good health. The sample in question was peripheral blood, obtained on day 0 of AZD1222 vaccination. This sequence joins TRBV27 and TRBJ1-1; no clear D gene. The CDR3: CASSLGLGLEAFF. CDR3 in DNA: TGTGCCAGCAGTTTAGGACTAGGTCTCGAAGCTTTCTTT.